The rows below give T cell receptor beta chains drawn from one sample of a study of blood T cell repertoires in COVID-19. Generated by immunoSEQ multiplex PCR, the TCRdb table keeps only in-frame clones and is missing some. The repertoire holds around 240,000 clones, with approximately 86% as singletons. Sequencing was carried out using peripheral blood. Receptors were obtained from a woman between 25 and 40 years old who had recovered from COVID-19. The CDR3 runs from the conserved cysteine through the conserved F or W. D genes are given only for firm matches. Clone size is given for some rows only: seen once, a few or many times, or a class if the clone is expanded.

D gene: -; J gene: TRBJ1-2; V gene: TRBV19; clone size: -; CDR3 protein: CATPRRGTSGYTF; CDR3 DNA: TGTGCCACTCCGCGGCGAGGGACATCCGGCTACACCTTC
D gene: TRBD1; J gene: TRBJ2-7; V gene: TRBV27; clone size: -; CDR3 protein: CASKDRGLGEQYF; CDR3 DNA: TGTGCCAGCAAGGACAGGGGGCTAGGGGAGCAGTACTTC
D gene: TRBD1; J gene: TRBJ1-1; V gene: TRBV3-1/TRBV3-2; clone size: -; CDR3 protein: CASSQAGTGPNTEAFF; CDR3 DNA: TGTGCCAGCAGCCAAGCTGGGACAGGGCCAAACACTGAAGCTTTCTTT
D gene: -; J gene: TRBJ2-3; V gene: TRBV19; clone size: -; CDR3 protein: CASSIDYQRQTQYF; CDR3 DNA: TGTGCCAGTAGTATAGATTACCAGCGTCAGACGCAGTATTTT
D gene: TRBD2; J gene: TRBJ2-2; V gene: TRBV15; clone size: -; CDR3 protein: CATRSAGGPPGELFF; CDR3 DNA: TGTGCCACCAGGTCAGCGGGGGGGCCCCCCGGGGAGCTGTTTTTT
D gene: TRBD1; J gene: TRBJ1-1; V gene: TRBV19; clone size: -; CDR3 protein: CASSIPLLLIQPGQGSTEAFF; CDR3 DNA: TGTGCCAGTAGTATTCCCCTTTTACTCATTCAACCGGGACAGGGAAGCACTGAAGCTTTCTTT
D gene: -; J gene: TRBJ2-2; V gene: TRBV20-1; clone size: -; CDR3 protein: CSASDTLTGELFF; CDR3 DNA: TGCAGTGCTAGTGATACATTGACCGGGGAGCTGTTTTTT
D gene: TRBD1; J gene: TRBJ2-7; V gene: TRBV4-3; clone size: -; CDR3 protein: CASSHSGTETYEQYF; CDR3 DNA: TGCGCCAGCAGCCACTCCGGGACAGAAACCTACGAGCAGTACTTC
D gene: TRBD1; J gene: TRBJ1-2; V gene: TRBV19; clone size: -; CDR3 protein: CASKRQGLYGYTF; CDR3 DNA: TGTGCCAGTAAACGACAGGGCCTCTATGGCTACACCTTC
D gene: TRBD2; J gene: TRBJ2-3; V gene: TRBV2; clone size: -; CDR3 protein: CASSDEAGGLDYYTQYF; CDR3 DNA: TGTGCCAGCAGTGATGAAGCGGGGGGTCTCGACTACTATACGCAGTATTTT
D gene: -; J gene: TRBJ1-2; V gene: TRBV15; clone size: -; CDR3 protein: CATSRVGNREDGYTF; CDR3 DNA: TGTGCCACCAGCAGAGTAGGGAACAGGGAAGATGGCTACACCTTC
D gene: TRBD1; J gene: TRBJ1-3; V gene: TRBV6-5; clone size: -; CDR3 protein: CASSLTGGSGNTIYF; CDR3 DNA: TGTGCCAGCAGCCTGACAGGGGGCTCTGGAAACACCATATATTTT
D gene: -; J gene: TRBJ2-6; V gene: TRBV27; clone size: -; CDR3 protein: CASRTAGANVLTF; CDR3 DNA: TGTGCCAGCAGGACAGCTGGGGCCAACGTCCTGACTTTC
D gene: TRBD2; J gene: TRBJ2-3; V gene: TRBV7-2; clone size: -; CDR3 protein: CASSPARTSGGLGDTQYF; CDR3 DNA: TGTGCCAGCAGCCCCGCCAGGACTAGCGGGGGGCTTGGAGATACGCAGTATTTT
D gene: -; J gene: TRBJ2-1; V gene: TRBV2; clone size: -; CDR3 protein: CASSDSRNEQFF; CDR3 DNA: TGTGCCAGCAGTGATTCCAGGAATGAGCAGTTCTTC
D gene: TRBD1; J gene: TRBJ1-1; V gene: TRBV5-1; clone size: once; CDR3 protein: CASSKEAGTGPLNTEAFF; CDR3 DNA: TGCGCCAGCAGTAAGGAGGCCGGGACAGGCCCCCTGAACACTGAAGCTTTCTTT
D gene: -; J gene: TRBJ1-1; V gene: TRBV6-5; clone size: -; CDR3 protein: CASSLTRGGAEAFF; CDR3 DNA: TGTGCCAGCAGTTTAACGAGGGGAGGGGCTGAAGCTTTCTTT
D gene: TRBD1; J gene: TRBJ2-7; V gene: TRBV6-5; clone size: -; CDR3 protein: CASSYFTGTGGDEQYF; CDR3 DNA: TGTGCCAGCAGTTACTTCACCGGGACAGGAGGGGACGAGCAGTACTTC
D gene: -; J gene: TRBJ2-3; V gene: TRBV3-1/TRBV3-2; clone size: -; CDR3 protein: CASSQMTQNTRDTQYF; CDR3 DNA: TGTGCCAGCAGCCAAATGACCCAGAACACCCGGGATACACAGTATTTT
D gene: TRBD1; J gene: TRBJ1-4; V gene: TRBV10-2; clone size: -; CDR3 protein: CASSDPGQGATNEKLFF; CDR3 DNA: TGCGCCAGCAGTGACCCCGGACAGGGGGCGACTAATGAAAAACTGTTTTTT
D gene: -; J gene: TRBJ1-4; V gene: TRBV19; clone size: -; CDR3 protein: CASSIGAYEKLFF; CDR3 DNA: TGTGCCAGTAGTATTGGGGCCTACGAAAAACTGTTTTTT
D gene: -; J gene: TRBJ1-1; V gene: TRBV6-2/TRBV6-3; clone size: -; CDR3 protein: CASSYGGDIAEAFF; CDR3 DNA: TGTGCCAGCAGTTACGGCGGGGATATCGCTGAAGCTTTCTTT
D gene: -; J gene: TRBJ2-7; V gene: TRBV9; clone size: -; CDR3 protein: CASSPRGRPYEQYF; CDR3 DNA: TGTGCCAGCAGCCCCCGGGGTCGTCCCTACGAGCAGTACTTC
D gene: TRBD2; J gene: TRBJ2-7; V gene: TRBV9; clone size: -; CDR3 protein: CASSVGSSGGSSYEQYF; CDR3 DNA: TGTGCCAGCAGCGTAGGTTCTAGCGGGGGTAGCTCCTACGAGCAGTACTTC